What follows are 11 T cell receptor beta chains derived from one specimen sequenced in a study of blood T cell repertoires in COVID-19. The data were produced by immunoSEQ multiplex PCR, yet TCRdb's version contains in-frame clones alone and is incomplete. The sample lists around 150,000 clones; approximately 80% were seen once. The sequencing sample was made of peripheral blood. These receptors all stem from a woman older than 75 with acute or convalescent COVID-19.

The chain employs TRBV25-1 and TRBJ1-3; D is unclear. CDR3 length: 14 residues. Germline V CDR1 and CDR2: MGHDK, SYGVNS. V lost 3 bases and J 1 base, leaving 7 bases between the germline ends. The chain's CDR3 is CASSDGWSGNTIYF. The CDR3 bases are TGTGCCAGCAGTGATGGCTGGTCTGGAAACACCATATATTTT.

V gene TRBV9 combines with J gene TRBJ2-1; 12 bases map to TRBD2. After removal of 4 bases from V and 6 bases from J, the junction contained 2 bases not matched to a gene. Germline CDR1 is SGDLS and CDR2 is YYNGEE. The CDR3 length is 14 residues. Here the CDR3 reads CASSMTSGSNEQFF. The CDR3 region has the DNA TGTGCCAGCAGCATGACTAGCGGGAGCAATGAGCAGTTCTTC.

V and J are TRBV19 and TRBJ2-3; 8 positions agree with TRBD2. Germline values: CDR1 LNHDA, CDR2 SQIVND (reference sequence). The CDR3 runs 15 residues. The V segment lost 4 bases and the J segment 4 bases; nucleotides outside the gene matches: 7. The CDR3 nucleotides are TGTGCCAGTAGTAACCGAGCGGGGGTGGCAGATACGCAGTATTTT. This codes for CASSNRAGVADTQYF.

This clone has only a few counts. This rearrangement joins TRBV11-2 to TRBJ1-3, with 7 bases lining up with TRBD1. Losses at the gene ends were 5 bases for V and 0 bases for J; bases not matched to a gene: 4. Per germline, CDR1 SGHAT and CDR2 FQNNGV. There are 15 residues in the CDR3. The CDR3 is CASSRQGLSGNTIYF. The DNA of the CDR3 is TGTGCCAGCAGCCGACAGGGCCTCTCTGGAAACACCATATATTTT.

This clone was counted a few times. V usage is TRBV2 and J usage is TRBJ1-2; D unclear. The CDR3 sequence is 13 residues long. Germline values: CDR1 SNHLY, CDR2 FYNNEI. The V end was cut by 6 bases, the J end by 8 bases, with 16 bases between. The CDR3 sequence: CASSPFSSLGYTF. CDR3 nucleotide sequence: TGTGCCAGCAGCCCCTTTTCGTCTTTGGGCTACACCTTC.

The chain employs TRBV11-2 and TRBJ2-1, with 9 bases fitting TRBD1. The V segment lost 0 bases and the J segment 9 bases; nucleotides outside the gene matches: 6. The CDR3 sequence is 15 residues long. Looked up from germline, CDR1 is SGHAT and CDR2 is FQNNGV. The CDR3 DNA sequence: TGTGCCAGCAGCTTAGATCGGGGACAGGGTGTTGAGCAGTTCTTC. Encoded protein: CASSLDRGQGVEQFF.

The chain couples TRBV11-2 to TRBJ1-3, with D tentatively TRBD1 (5 bases). Germline lookup yields CDR1 SGHAT and CDR2 FQNNGV. The V end lost 4 bases, the J end lost 2 bases, and 12 bases lay between the germline ends. This CDR3 contains 15 residues. This CDR3 is CASSWDGRTGNTIYF. CDR3 DNA: TGTGCCAGCAGCTGGGACGGGAGGACTGGAAACACCATATATTTT.

This clone was seen only once. This chain connects TRBV2 to TRBJ2-5; a possible D gene is TRBD2 (6 bases). The CDR3 is 12 residues long. V shed 8 bases and J shed 2 bases, with 9 bases lying between them. The germline CDR1 and CDR2 sequences are SNHLY and FYNNEI. Here the CDR3 reads CASGSGQETQYF. For the CDR3, the DNA is TGTGCCAGCGGTAGCGGACAAGAGACCCAGTACTTC.

This rearrangement joins TRBV27 to TRBJ1-1; the match to TRBD1 covers 9 bases. The CDR3 extends over 14 amino acids. Per the germline V gene, CDR1 is MNHEY and CDR2 is SMNVEV (reference sequence). With V trimmed by 5 bases and J by 4 bases, 5 bases remained unmatched. This CDR3 reads CASSPWDRVTEAFF. The CDR3 coding sequence is TGTGCCAGCAGTCCCTGGGACAGGGTCACTGAAGCTTTCTTT.

The chain employs TRBV7-9 and TRBJ1-4; D ambiguous. V was trimmed by 2 bases and J by 5 bases, leaving 21 bases between them. This CDR3 comprises 18 residues. Germline lookup yields CDR1 SEHNR and CDR2 FQNEAQ (reference sequence). CDR3 DNA sequence: TGTGCCAGCAGCTTAATGGCGGGCTCGGGTCTTAGAAATGAAAAACTGTTTTTT. Translation: CASSLMAGSGLRNEKLFF.

V gene TRBV4-1 combines with J gene TRBJ2-5; TRBD2 matches 8 bases. The germline gives CDR1 MGHRA, CDR2 YSYEKL. The CDR3 is 15 residues long. Trimming cost V 4 bases and J 9 bases; bases outside gene matches: 13. The CDR3 DNA follows: TGCGCCAGCAGCCTAGCGGACCCCTCGCGGGGGGCCCAGTACTTC. Its protein is CASSLADPSRGAQYF.